Here is one T cell receptor beta chain with its context. Antigen specificity is unknown. A J-beta primer mix and a sample-barcoded 5' primer were used in a second PCR of roughly 7 to 12 cycles. TCRdb re-analysed the 5' RACE reads in MiXCR, keeping a single row per CDR3 protein. The sample contains about 1.6 million distinct CDR3 sequences, around 36% of which appear only once. Each donor had 8 to 10 milliliters of peripheral blood drawn. The data were taken from a study of blood T cells in healthy people across ages. Study-level findings and limits: There was no known CMV status for donors, so expanded clonotype changes were possibly confounded. Significant beta diversity loss was already apparent by age about 42, declining roughly linearly. PBMCs went unsorted, and a conclusive naive versus antigen-experienced comparison was therefore prevented.

The CDR3 is made up of 13 amino acids. The ends were cut back, 6 bases at V and 3 bases at J, with 14 bases in the middle. Germline V gene lookup returns CDR1 GTSNPN and CDR2 SVGIG (reference sequence). What was sequenced was blood. The source is a woman in her twenties or thirties in good health. The chain is built from TRBV30 and TRBJ1-1, with D possibly TRBD1 on 5 matching bases. CDR3 DNA sequence: TGTGCCTGCCAGAAAGGGGATTACACTGAAGCTTTCTTT. Translation gives CACQKGDYTEAFF.